These T cell receptor beta chains were read from a single sample in a study of regulatory T cells in long-lasting Graves disease. Each CDR3 protein is one row after TCRdb ran MiXCR on the multiplex PCR reads. The sample records approximately 490,000 distinct CDR3 sequences, about 16% being singletons. The sample was also reused in another study, on T cells in Graves' hyperthyroidism and ophthalmopathy.

The sequences come from peripheral blood mononuclear cells (PBMCs), collected at new diagnosis, from a patient treated with antithyroid drugs. The receptors were gathered from a man aged 35-49 years with Graves disease. Each CDR3 is given without its conserved first and last residue. Each record gives: CDR3 protein, V gene, J gene.

ASSSDRYEQY	TRBV2	TRBJ2-7
AWSVQAGRTDTQY	TRBV30	TRBJ2-3
ASSRAGTGTAGANVLT	TRBV12-3/TRBV12-4	TRBJ2-6
SAPPPSGRYEQY	TRBV20-1	TRBJ2-7
ASSEARGPQY	TRBV6-1	TRBJ2-5
ASSSSGGNTEAF	TRBV5-1	TRBJ1-1
ASKGQGTDTQY	TRBV2	TRBJ2-3
ASWDFSYNEQF	TRBV6-2/TRBV6-3	TRBJ2-1
SARTGDTQY	TRBV20-1	TRBJ2-3
ASSPTSRLSGIFEQY	TRBV27	TRBJ2-7
AWRGSSYEQY	TRBV28	TRBJ2-7
AISTAGGSGEQF	TRBV10-3	TRBJ2-1
ASSLTNSGRAHNEQF	TRBV19	TRBJ2-1
ASSRAITNYGYT	TRBV28	TRBJ1-2
ASAMNTEAF	TRBV28	TRBJ1-1
ASRPISGPNNEQF	TRBV28	TRBJ2-1
ASSDSNTDTQY	TRBV6-4	TRBJ2-3
ASRTGQYTGELF	TRBV27	TRBJ2-2
ASSFTPGLAGGPSSNTGELF	TRBV7-9	TRBJ2-2
ASSFRGRYYEQY	TRBV11-2	TRBJ2-7
ASWHGKGYEQY	TRBV5-1	TRBJ2-7
SALNPYRDNEQF	TRBV20-1	TRBJ2-1